This section outlines one TCR beta chain sequence together with its context. Its antigen remains unidentified. The data originate from a study of CD8+ T cells in alopecia areata. Overall study results and limits: Higher clonality and more expanded CD8+ clones appeared in lesional than normal scalp. Possibly because of HLA-related factors, TCR sharing was less clear across patients than in mice.

As part of sample collection, lesional scalp punch biopsies and peripheral blood were taken from alopecia areata patients. PBMCs were stained for CD3, CD4 and CD8, and CD4+ and CD8+ T cells were sorted. Reverse transcription of extracted RNA yielded cDNA, which provided the sequencing template. Only in-frame clones appear in the TCRdb table, and some are missing; sequencing was by immunoSEQ multiplex PCR. The data show 50,000 to 70,000 clones, around 40% seen once. V lost 8 bases and J lost 7, with 11 bases in between. Germline V gene data show CDR1 as DFQATT and CDR2 as SNEGSKA (reference sequence). This CDR3 spans 11 amino acids.

Material: NKG2D-low CD8+ T cells sorted from blood. The sequence derives from a human donor with alopecia areata. The chain joins TRBV20-1 to TRBJ2-2; tentatively, D is TRBD2 (6 bases). CDR3 DNA sequence: TGCAGTACAACAGCGGGCGGGGAGCTGTTTTTT. Its translation: CSTTAGGELFF.